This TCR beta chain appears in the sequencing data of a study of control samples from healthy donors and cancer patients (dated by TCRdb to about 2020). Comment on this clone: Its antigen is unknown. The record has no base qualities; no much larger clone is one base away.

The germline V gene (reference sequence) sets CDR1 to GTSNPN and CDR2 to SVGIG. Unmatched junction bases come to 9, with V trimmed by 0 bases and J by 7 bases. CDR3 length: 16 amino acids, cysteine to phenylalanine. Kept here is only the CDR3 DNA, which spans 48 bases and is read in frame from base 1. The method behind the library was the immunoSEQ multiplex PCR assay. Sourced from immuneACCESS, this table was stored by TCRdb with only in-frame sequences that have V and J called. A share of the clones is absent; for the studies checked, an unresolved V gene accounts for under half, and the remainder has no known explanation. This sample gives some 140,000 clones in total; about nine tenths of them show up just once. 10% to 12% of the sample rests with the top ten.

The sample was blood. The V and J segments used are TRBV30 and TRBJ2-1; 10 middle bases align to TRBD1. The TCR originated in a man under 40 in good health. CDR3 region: CAWSVLTGGSGNEQFF. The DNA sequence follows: TGTGCCTGGAGTGTACTGACAGGGGGCTCGGGGAATGAGCAGTTCTTC.